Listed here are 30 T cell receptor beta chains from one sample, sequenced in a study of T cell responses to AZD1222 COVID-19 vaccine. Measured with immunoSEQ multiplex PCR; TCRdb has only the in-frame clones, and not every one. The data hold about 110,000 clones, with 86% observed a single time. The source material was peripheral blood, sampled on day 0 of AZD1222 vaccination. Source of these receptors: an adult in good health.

The CDR3 nucleotides are TGTGCCGGCGAATGGACAGGGGGCTCGTCTGAAGCTTTCTTT. Protein: CAGEWTGGSSEAFF. The chain carries TRBV6-5 and TRBJ1-1; 11 nucleotides line up with TRBD1. Germline lookup yields CDR1 MNHEY and CDR2 SVGAGI. The CDR3 is 14 amino acids. Trimming removed 11 bases from V and 6 bases from J; junction bases left unmatched: 11.

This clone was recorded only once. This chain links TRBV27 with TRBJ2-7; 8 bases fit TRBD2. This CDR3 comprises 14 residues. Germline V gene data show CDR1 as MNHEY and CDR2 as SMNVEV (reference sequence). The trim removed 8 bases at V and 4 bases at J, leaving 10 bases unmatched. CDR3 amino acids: CASWKGGGQYEQYF. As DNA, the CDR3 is TGTGCCAGCTGGAAAGGCGGGGGGCAGTACGAGCAGTACTTC.

CDR3 residues: CASSPRGDGNTIYF. The CDR3, as DNA: TGCGCCAGCAGCCCCAGGGGAGATGGAAACACCATATATTTT. The chain combines TRBV5-1 with TRBJ1-3; TRBD1 might be the D (6 bases). The CDR3 is made up of 14 amino acids. CDR1 and CDR2 from the germline V gene are SGHRS and YFSETQ. The V and J ends lost 4 bases and 3 bases respectively, with 11 bases between them.

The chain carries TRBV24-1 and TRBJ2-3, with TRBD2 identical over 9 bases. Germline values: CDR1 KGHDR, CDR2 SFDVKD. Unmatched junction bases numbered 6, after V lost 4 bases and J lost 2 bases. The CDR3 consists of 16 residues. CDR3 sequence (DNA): TGTGCCACCAGTGAGCTGACTAGCGGCGACACAGATACGCAGTATTTT. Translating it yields CATSELTSGDTDTQYF.

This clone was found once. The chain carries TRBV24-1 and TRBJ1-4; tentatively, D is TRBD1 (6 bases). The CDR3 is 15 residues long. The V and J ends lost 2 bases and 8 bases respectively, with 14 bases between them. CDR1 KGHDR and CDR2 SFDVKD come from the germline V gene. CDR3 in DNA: TGTGCCACCAGTGATTCCATACAGGGCAGGGAAAAACTGTTTTTT. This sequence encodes CATSDSIQGREKLFF.

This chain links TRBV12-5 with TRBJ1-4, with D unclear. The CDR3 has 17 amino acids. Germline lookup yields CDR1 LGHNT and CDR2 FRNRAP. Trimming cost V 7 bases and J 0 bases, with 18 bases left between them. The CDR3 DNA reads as TGTGCTAGTGCCTACCGGGCCTTGATTGCAACTAATGAAAAACTGTTTTTT. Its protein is CASAYRALIATNEKLFF.

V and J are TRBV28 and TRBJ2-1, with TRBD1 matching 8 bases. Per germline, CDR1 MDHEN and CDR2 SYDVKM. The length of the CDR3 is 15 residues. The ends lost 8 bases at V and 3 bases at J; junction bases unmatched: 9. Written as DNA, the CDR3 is TGTGCCAGCCGTGCAGGGGGCGGGCTCTACAATGAGCAGTTCTTC. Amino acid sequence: CASRAGGGLYNEQFF.

As DNA, the CDR3 is TGTGCCAGCAGCAGGATGTGGGGTGGCTATGAGCAGTTCTTC. Its protein is CASSRMWGGYEQFF. The chain employs TRBV5-4 and TRBJ2-1; D gene uncertain. V was shortened by 4 bases and J by 8 bases, with 16 bases between the two germline ends. The length of the CDR3 is 14 residues. CDR1 is SGHNT and CDR2 is YYREEE in the germline V gene (reference sequence).

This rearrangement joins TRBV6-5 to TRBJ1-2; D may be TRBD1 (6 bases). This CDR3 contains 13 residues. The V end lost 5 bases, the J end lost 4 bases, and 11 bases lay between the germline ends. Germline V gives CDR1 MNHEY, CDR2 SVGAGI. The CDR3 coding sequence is TGTGCCAGCAGTCCTACAGGGACCTATGGCTACACCTTC. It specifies CASSPTGTYGYTF.

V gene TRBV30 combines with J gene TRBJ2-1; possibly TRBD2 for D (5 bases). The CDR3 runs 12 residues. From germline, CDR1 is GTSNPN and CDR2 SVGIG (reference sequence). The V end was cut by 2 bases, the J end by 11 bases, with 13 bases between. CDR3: CAWSTDSPQQFF. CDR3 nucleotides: TGTGCCTGGAGTACGGACTCACCCCAGCAGTTCTTC.

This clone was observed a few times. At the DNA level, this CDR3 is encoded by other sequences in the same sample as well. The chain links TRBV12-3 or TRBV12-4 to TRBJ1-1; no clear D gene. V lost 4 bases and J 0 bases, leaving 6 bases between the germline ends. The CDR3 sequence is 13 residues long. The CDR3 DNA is TGTGCCAGCAGTTCCGGACTGAACACTGAAGCTTTCTTT. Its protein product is CASSSGLNTEAFF.

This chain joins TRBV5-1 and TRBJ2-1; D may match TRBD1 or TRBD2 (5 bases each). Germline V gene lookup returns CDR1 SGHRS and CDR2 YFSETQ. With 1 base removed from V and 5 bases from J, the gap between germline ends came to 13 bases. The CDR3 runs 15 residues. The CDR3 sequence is CASSLWGTGDNEQFF. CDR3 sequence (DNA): TGCGCCAGCAGCTTGTGGGGGACCGGAGACAATGAGCAGTTCTTC.

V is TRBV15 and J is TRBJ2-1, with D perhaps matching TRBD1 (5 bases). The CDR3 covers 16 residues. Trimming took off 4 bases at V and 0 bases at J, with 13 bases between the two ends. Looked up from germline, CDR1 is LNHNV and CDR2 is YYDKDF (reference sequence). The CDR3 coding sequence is TGTGCCACCAGCATTTACAGGAAGAGCTCCTACAATGAGCAGTTCTTC. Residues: CATSIYRKSSYNEQFF.

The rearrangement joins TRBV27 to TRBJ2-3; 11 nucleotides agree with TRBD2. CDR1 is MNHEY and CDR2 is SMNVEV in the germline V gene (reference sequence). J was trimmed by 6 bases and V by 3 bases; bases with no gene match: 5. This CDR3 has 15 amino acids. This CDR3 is CASSFLAGGWDTQYF. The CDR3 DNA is TGTGCCAGCAGTTTCTTAGCGGGGGGGTGGGATACGCAGTATTTT.

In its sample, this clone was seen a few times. CDR3 in amino acids: CASSIGTEDRYGYTF. The CDR3 nucleotides are TGCGCCAGCAGCATCGGGACGGAAGACCGCTATGGCTACACCTTC. This chain links TRBV5-1 with TRBJ1-2; tentative D call: TRBD1 (5 bases). CDR1 is SGHRS, CDR2 YFSETQ, per germline. CDR3 size: 15 residues. The V end was cut by 4 bases, the J end by 4 bases, with 17 bases between.

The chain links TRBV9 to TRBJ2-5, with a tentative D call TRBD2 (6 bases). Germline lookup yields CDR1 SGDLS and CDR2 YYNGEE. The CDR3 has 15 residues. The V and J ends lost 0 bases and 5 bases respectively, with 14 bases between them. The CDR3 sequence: CASSVEPTEGETQYF. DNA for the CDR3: TGTGCCAGCAGCGTAGAACCAACGGAGGGGGAGACCCAGTACTTC.

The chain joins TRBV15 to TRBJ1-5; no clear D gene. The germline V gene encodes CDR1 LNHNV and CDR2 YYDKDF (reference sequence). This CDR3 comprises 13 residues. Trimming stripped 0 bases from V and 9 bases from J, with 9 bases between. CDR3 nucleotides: TGTGCCACCAGCAGAGATCGTGGGAGGCCCCAGCATTTT. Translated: CATSRDRGRPQHF.

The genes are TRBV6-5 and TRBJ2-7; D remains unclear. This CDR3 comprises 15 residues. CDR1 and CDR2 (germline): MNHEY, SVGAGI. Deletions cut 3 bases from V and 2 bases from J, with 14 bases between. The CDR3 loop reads CASSYGRGITYEQYF. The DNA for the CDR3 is TGTGCCAGCAGTTATGGCAGAGGCATTACCTACGAGCAGTACTTC.

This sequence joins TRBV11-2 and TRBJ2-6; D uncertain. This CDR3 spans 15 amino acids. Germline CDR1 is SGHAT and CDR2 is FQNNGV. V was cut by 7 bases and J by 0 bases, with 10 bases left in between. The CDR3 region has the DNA TGTGCCAGCAACCCCGTTCTCTCTGGGGCCAACGTCCTGACTTTC. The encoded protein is CASNPVLSGANVLTF.

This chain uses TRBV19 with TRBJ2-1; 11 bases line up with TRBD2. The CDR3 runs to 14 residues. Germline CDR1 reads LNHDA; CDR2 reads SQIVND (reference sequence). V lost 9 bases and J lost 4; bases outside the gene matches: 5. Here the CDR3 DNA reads TGTGCCAGCCAGACTAGCGGGGTTTACAATGAGCAGTTCTTC. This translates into CASQTSGVYNEQFF.

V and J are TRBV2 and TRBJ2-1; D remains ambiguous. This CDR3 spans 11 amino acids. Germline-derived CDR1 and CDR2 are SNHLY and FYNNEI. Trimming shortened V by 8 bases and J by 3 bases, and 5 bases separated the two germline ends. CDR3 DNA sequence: TGTGCCAGCTCAAACTACAATGAGCAGTTCTTC. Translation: CASSNYNEQFF.

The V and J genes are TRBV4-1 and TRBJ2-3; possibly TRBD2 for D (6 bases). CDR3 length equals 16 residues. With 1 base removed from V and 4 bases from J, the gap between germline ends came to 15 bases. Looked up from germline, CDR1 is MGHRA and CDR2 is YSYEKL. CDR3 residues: CASSQGVGGVSDTQYF. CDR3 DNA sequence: TGCGCCAGCAGCCAAGGAGTTGGCGGGGTTTCAGATACGCAGTATTTT.

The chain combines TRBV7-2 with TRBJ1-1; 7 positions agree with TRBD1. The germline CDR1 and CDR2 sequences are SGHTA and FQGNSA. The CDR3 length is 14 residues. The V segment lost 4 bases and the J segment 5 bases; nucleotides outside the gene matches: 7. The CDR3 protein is CASSSTGATTEAFF. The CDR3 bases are TGTGCCAGCAGCTCTACAGGGGCGACAACTGAAGCTTTCTTT. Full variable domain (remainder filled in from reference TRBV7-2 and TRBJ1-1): GAGVSQSPSNKVTEKGKDVELRCDPISGHTALYWYRQSLGQGLEFLIYFQGNSAPDKSGLPSDRFSAERTGGSVSTLTIQRTQQEDSAVYLCASSSTGATTEAFFGQGTRLTVV.

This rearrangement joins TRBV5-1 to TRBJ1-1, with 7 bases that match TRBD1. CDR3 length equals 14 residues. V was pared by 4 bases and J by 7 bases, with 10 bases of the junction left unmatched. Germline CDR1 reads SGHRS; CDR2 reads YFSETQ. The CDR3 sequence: CASSIMTGSDEAFF. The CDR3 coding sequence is TGCGCCAGCAGCATAATGACAGGGTCCGATGAAGCTTTCTTT.

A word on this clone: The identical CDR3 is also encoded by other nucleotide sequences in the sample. This chain's CDR3 is CASSPPNTEAFF. The CDR3, as DNA: TGTGCCAGCTCACCCCCCAACACTGAAGCTTTCTTT. The rearrangement links TRBV18 to TRBJ1-1; D is unclear. Trimming pared 3 bases from V and 2 bases from J, leaving 4 bases between. The CDR3 loop spans 12 amino acids. Looked up from germline, CDR1 is KGHSH and CDR2 is LQKENI. The full variable domain, completed using reference TRBV18 and TRBJ1-1, is NAGVMQNPRHLVRRRGQEARLRCSPMKGHSHVYWYRQLPEEGLKFMVYLQKENIIDESGMPKERFSAEFPKEGPSILRIQQVVRGDSAAYFCASSPPNTEAFFGQGTRLTVV.

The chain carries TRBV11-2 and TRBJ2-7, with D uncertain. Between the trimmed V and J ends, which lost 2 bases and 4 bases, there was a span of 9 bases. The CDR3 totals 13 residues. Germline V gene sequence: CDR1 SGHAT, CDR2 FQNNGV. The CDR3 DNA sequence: TGTGCCAGCAGCTTAAGTCAGACGTACGAGCAGTACTTC. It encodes CASSLSQTYEQYF.

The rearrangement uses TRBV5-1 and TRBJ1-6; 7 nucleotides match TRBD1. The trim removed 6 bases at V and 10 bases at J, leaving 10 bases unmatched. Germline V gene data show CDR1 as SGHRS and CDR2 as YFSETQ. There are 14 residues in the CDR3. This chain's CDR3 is CASKEGAMTSPLHF. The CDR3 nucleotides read TGCGCCAGCAAGGAGGGGGCGATGACCTCACCCCTCCACTTT.

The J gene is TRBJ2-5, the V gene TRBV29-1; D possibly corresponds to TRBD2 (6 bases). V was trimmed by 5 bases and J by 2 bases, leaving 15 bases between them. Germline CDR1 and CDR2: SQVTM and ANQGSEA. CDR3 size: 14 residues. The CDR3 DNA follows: TGCAGCGTTAACGGGAGATCGGGTCAAGAGACCCAGTACTTC. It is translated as CSVNGRSGQETQYF. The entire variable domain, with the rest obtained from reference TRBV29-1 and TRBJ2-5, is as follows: SAVISQKPSRDICQRGTSLTIQCQVDSQVTMMFWYRQQPGQSLTLIATANQGSEATYESGFVIDKFPISRPNLTFSTLTVSNMSPEDSSIYLCSVNGRSGQETQYFGPGTRLLVL.

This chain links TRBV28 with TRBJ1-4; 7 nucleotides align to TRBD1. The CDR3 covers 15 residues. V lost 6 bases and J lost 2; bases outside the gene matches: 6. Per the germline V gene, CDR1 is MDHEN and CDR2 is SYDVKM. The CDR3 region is CASSPEQGTNEKLFF. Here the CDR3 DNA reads TGTGCCAGCAGCCCGGAACAGGGGACTAATGAAAAACTGTTTTTT.

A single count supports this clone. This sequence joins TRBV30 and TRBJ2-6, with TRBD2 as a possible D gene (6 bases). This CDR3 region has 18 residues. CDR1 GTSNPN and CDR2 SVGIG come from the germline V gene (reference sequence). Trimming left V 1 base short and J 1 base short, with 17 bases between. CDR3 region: CAWSAMGLLRSGANVLTF. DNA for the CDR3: TGTGCCTGGAGTGCAATGGGACTGCTGCGGTCTGGGGCCAACGTCCTGACTTTC.